The rows below give T cell receptor beta chains drawn from one sample of a study of shared clonotypes between healthy human individuals. Assay used: immunoSEQ multiplex PCR; TCRdb lists only in-frame clones, some missing. The repertoire includes millions of clones, approximately 94% of them detected once, and about 1.1% sits in the top ten. The sample taken for sequencing was naive CD8+ T cells sorted from blood. The origin of the receptors is a man between 18 and 35 years old in good health. The CDR3 runs from the conserved cysteine through the conserved F or W. Each record gives: J gene, clone size, D gene, V gene, CDR3 protein, CDR3 DNA. D genes are given only for firm matches. Not all rows give a size; the values are once, few, many and, for expanded clones, a class.

J: TRBJ1-1
size: -
D: -
V: TRBV27
CDR3: CASSILGETEAFF
DNA: TGTGCCAGCAGTATTCTGGGGGAAACTGAAGCTTTCTTT

J: TRBJ2-7
size: -
D: -
V: TRBV10-2
CDR3: CASSESIRGYEQYF
DNA: TGCGCCAGCAGTGAGTCGATCCGGGGATACGAGCAGTACTTC

J: TRBJ2-5
size: -
D: -
V: TRBV19
CDR3: CASRSGQGETQYF
DNA: TGTGCCAGTAGATCTGGTCAAGGCGAGACCCAGTACTTC

J: TRBJ2-6
size: -
D: -
V: TRBV27
CDR3: CASSLLPRGANVLTF
DNA: TGTGCCAGCAGTTTACTCCCGAGGGGGGCCAACGTCCTGACTTTC

J: TRBJ2-7
size: -
D: TRBD2
V: TRBV6-5
CDR3: CASSYGLGFEQYF
DNA: TGTGCCAGCAGTTACGGACTAGGTTTCGAGCAGTACTTC

J: TRBJ2-3
size: -
D: -
V: TRBV10-3
CDR3: CAIGFLAGGPTDTQYF
DNA: TGTGCCATCGGGTTCCTAGCTGGGGGACCAACAGATACGCAGTATTTT

J: TRBJ2-5
size: -
D: TRBD1
V: TRBV5-6
CDR3: CASSLGDRGFETQYF
DNA: TGTGCCAGCAGCTTGGGGGACAGGGGGTTTGAGACCCAGTACTTC

J: TRBJ1-2
size: -
D: TRBD1
V: TRBV7-2
CDR3: CASSHFPGTGGAYGYTF
DNA: TGTGCCAGCAGCCACTTTCCCGGGACAGGGGGCGCCTATGGCTACACCTTC

J: TRBJ2-7
size: -
D: -
V: TRBV7-9
CDR3: CASSPPGADEQYF
DNA: TGTGCCAGCAGCCCTCCGGGGGCCGACGAGCAGTACTTC

J: TRBJ2-3
size: -
D: TRBD1
V: TRBV30
CDR3: CAWIGTGSTDTQYF
DNA: TGTGCCTGGATAGGGACAGGGAGCACAGATACGCAGTATTTT

J: TRBJ1-1
size: -
D: -
V: TRBV13
CDR3: CASSSLGQNTEAFF
DNA: TGTGCCAGCAGCTCCCTGGGGCAGAACACTGAAGCTTTCTTT

J: TRBJ2-2
size: -
D: -
V: TRBV19
CDR3: CASSSNTGELFF
DNA: TGTGCCAGTAGTTCTAACACCGGGGAGCTGTTTTTT

J: TRBJ2-2
size: -
D: TRBD2
V: TRBV6-1
CDR3: CAGDKRGGDTGELFF
DNA: TGTGCCGGAGACAAAAGGGGAGGGGACACCGGGGAGCTGTTTTTT

J: TRBJ1-4
size: -
D: -
V: TRBV7-9
CDR3: CASSLGHGHNEKLFF
DNA: TGTGCCAGCAGCCTCGGGCACGGACATAATGAAAAACTGTTTTTT

J: TRBJ2-2
size: -
D: -
V: TRBV28
CDR3: CASRQVGDTGELFF
DNA: TGTGCCAGCCGACAAGTAGGGGACACCGGGGAGCTGTTTTTT

J: TRBJ2-7
size: -
D: TRBD1
V: TRBV7-8
CDR3: CASSLGRGNYEQYF
DNA: TGTGCCAGCAGCTTAGGCAGGGGGAACTACGAGCAGTACTTC

J: TRBJ1-2
size: -
D: -
V: TRBV4-1
CDR3: CASSQDKTASYGYTF
DNA: TGCGCCAGCAGCCAAGATAAAACGGCTTCATATGGCTACACCTTC

J: TRBJ2-7
size: few
D: -
V: TRBV11-2
CDR3: CASSQGGEQYF
DNA: TGTGCCAGCAGCCAAGGAGGAGAGCAGTACTTC

J: TRBJ2-1
size: -
D: TRBD2
V: TRBV7-3
CDR3: CASSLTSGGKEFF
DNA: TGTGCCAGCAGCTTAACTAGCGGGGGAAAGGAGTTCTTC

J: TRBJ2-7
size: -
D: -
V: TRBV27
CDR3: CASSLSGGYEQYF
DNA: TGTGCCAGCAGTTTATCTGGGGGCTACGAGCAGTACTTC

J: TRBJ2-1
size: -
D: TRBD2
V: TRBV6-6
CDR3: CASSLAGGYNEQFF
DNA: TGTGCCAGCAGTTTAGCGGGGGGATACAATGAGCAGTTCTTC

J: TRBJ2-7
size: -
D: TRBD2
V: TRBV4-1
CDR3: CASSQEPGLAGGPYEQYF
DNA: TGCGCCAGCAGCCAAGAACCGGGACTAGCGGGGGGGCCCTACGAGCAGTACTTC

J: TRBJ2-7
size: -
D: TRBD2
V: TRBV2
CDR3: CASSEYSGGYEQYF
DNA: TGTGCCAGCAGTGAATATAGCGGGGGCTACGAGCAGTACTTC

J: TRBJ2-1
size: -
D: -
V: TRBV20-1
CDR3: CSARRIGEQFF
DNA: TGCAGTGCTCGACGGATCGGTGAGCAGTTCTTC

J: TRBJ1-6
size: -
D: -
V: TRBV10-3
CDR3: CAISESPGSNSPLHF
DNA: TGTGCCATCAGTGAGTCCCCGGGTTCGAATTCACCCCTCCACTTT

J: TRBJ1-2
size: -
D: -
V: TRBV6-1
CDR3: CASSEARGAGVLRYGYTF
DNA: TGTGCCAGCAGTGAAGCGCGAGGGGCAGGGGTTCTTCGCTATGGCTACACCTTC

J: TRBJ1-2
size: -
D: -
V: TRBV7-2
CDR3: CASRGGPTGYGYTF
DNA: TGTGCCAGCAGGGGCGGGCCAACGGGGTATGGCTACACCTTC

J: TRBJ2-2
size: -
D: TRBD2
V: TRBV7-9
CDR3: CASSSSVAGWNTGELFF
DNA: TGTGCCAGCAGTTCCTCAGTAGCGGGTTGGAACACCGGGGAGCTGTTTTTT

J: TRBJ2-5
size: -
D: TRBD2
V: TRBV6-6
CDR3: CASSYSIISGGTNEYF
DNA: TGTGCCAGCAGTTACTCGATAATTAGCGGGGGGACTAATGAGTACTTC

J: TRBJ1-2
size: -
D: -
V: TRBV7-9
CDR3: CASSLTPTTNYGYTF
DNA: TGTGCCAGCAGCTTGACACCCACCACCAACTATGGCTACACCTTC

J: TRBJ2-5
size: -
D: -
V: TRBV14
CDR3: CASSQGTGETQYF
DNA: TGTGCCAGCAGCCAAGGTACAGGCGAGACCCAGTACTTC

J: TRBJ1-2
size: -
D: -
V: TRBV9
CDR3: CASSVEPFFTGSYGYTF
DNA: TGTGCCAGCAGCGTAGAACCCTTCTTCACAGGGAGCTATGGCTACACCTTC

J: TRBJ2-7
size: -
D: -
V: TRBV5-1
CDR3: CASSSSAGSYEQYF
DNA: TGCGCCAGCAGCTCGTCCGCGGGATCCTACGAGCAGTACTTC

J: TRBJ2-3
size: -
D: -
V: TRBV10-3
CDR3: CAISESPSRSSTDTQYF
DNA: TGTGCCATCAGTGAGTCACCTAGCCGCTCTAGCACAGATACGCAGTATTTT

J: TRBJ2-7
size: -
D: -
V: TRBV6-6
CDR3: CASSYVAGDPYEQYF
DNA: TGTGCCAGCAGTTACGTGGCAGGAGACCCATACGAGCAGTACTTC

J: TRBJ1-2
size: -
D: TRBD1
V: TRBV9
CDR3: CASSGQGYYGYTF
DNA: TGTGCCAGCAGCGGACAGGGGTACTATGGCTACACCTTC

J: TRBJ2-7
size: -
D: -
V: TRBV15
CDR3: CATGSGPLSYEQYF
DNA: TGTGCCACCGGTTCGGGACCTCTGTCTTACGAGCAGTACTTC

J: TRBJ2-7
size: -
D: -
V: TRBV5-1
CDR3: CASSLGTTYEQYF
DNA: TGCGCCAGCAGCTTAGGCACCACCTACGAGCAGTACTTC

J: TRBJ2-7
size: -
D: TRBD1
V: TRBV27
CDR3: CASRYTGGYEQYF
DNA: TGTGCCAGCAGATACACAGGGGGCTACGAGCAGTACTTC

J: TRBJ1-2
size: -
D: TRBD1
V: TRBV27
CDR3: CASSSLGQGLYGYTF
DNA: TGTGCCAGCAGTTCCCTTGGACAGGGTTTGTATGGCTACACCTTC

J: TRBJ2-3
size: -
D: TRBD2
V: TRBV30
CDR3: CAWSWGGFSSDTQYF
DNA: TGTGCCTGGAGCTGGGGGGGTTTTAGCTCAGATACGCAGTATTTT

J: TRBJ2-3
size: -
D: TRBD2
V: TRBV6-6
CDR3: CASSYLSAGGDTQYF
DNA: TGTGCCAGCAGTTACTTAAGTGCGGGAGGAGATACGCAGTATTTT

J: TRBJ1-5
size: -
D: -
V: TRBV6-5
CDR3: CASSPDSYSNQPQHF
DNA: TGTGCCAGCAGCCCCGACAGTTATAGCAATCAGCCCCAGCATTTT

J: TRBJ2-7
size: -
D: -
V: TRBV14
CDR3: CASSQESGEGLYEQYF
DNA: TGTGCCAGCAGCCAAGAATCAGGGGAGGGCCTCTACGAGCAGTACTTC